Sequencing of this TCR beta chain was carried out in a study of T cell responses to AZD1222 COVID-19 vaccine. Across the study: Researchers grouped second doses given at about 4 or about 12 weeks into one pool.

Regarding the study as a whole: The number of AZD1222 recipients seropositive at baseline was only five or six.

Profiling relied on immunoSEQ multiplex PCR, and the TCRdb table lists in-frame clones only, not all of them. Of roughly 160,000 clones listed, approximately 92% were seen once; the top ten hold 1.5% to 2%. This CDR3 comprises 16 residues. Unmatched junction bases numbered 9, after V lost 6 bases and J lost 4 bases. Germline assignment: CDR1 SNHLY and CDR2 FYNNEI. To note about this clone: Its specificity is not known.

The sample here was peripheral blood, taken on day 0 of AZD1222 vaccination. The clonotype comes from an adult in good health. This rearrangement joins TRBV2 to TRBJ2-1; 10 nucleotides match TRBD1. Written as DNA, the CDR3 is TGTGCCAGCAGCGCTAGGGACAGGGGTTTTTACAATGAGCAGTTCTTC. Encoded protein: CASSARDRGFYNEQFF.